The sequence of this TCR beta chain was determined in a study of beta chain features in type 1 diabetes. This clone has only a few counts. The V and J ends lost 3 bases and 3 bases respectively, with 15 bases between them. Germline V gene sequence: CDR1 SGDLS, CDR2 YYNGEE. CDR3 length: 15 amino acids. cDNA synthesis used the whole RNA isolate, giving expressed TCRB sequences. Measured with immunoSEQ multiplex PCR; TCRdb has only the in-frame clones, and not every one. The profile shows 300,000 to 350,000 clones, roughly 15% of them singletons. The chain is built from TRBV9 and TRBJ1-2, with unresolved D. Sequencing input: central memory CD4+ T cells from blood. The origin of this receptor is a man aged 25 to 45 in good health. The chain's CDR3 is CASSARQNLDYGYTF. The CDR3 DNA reads as TGTGCCAGCAGCGCGCGACAAAACCTGGACTATGGCTACACCTTC.